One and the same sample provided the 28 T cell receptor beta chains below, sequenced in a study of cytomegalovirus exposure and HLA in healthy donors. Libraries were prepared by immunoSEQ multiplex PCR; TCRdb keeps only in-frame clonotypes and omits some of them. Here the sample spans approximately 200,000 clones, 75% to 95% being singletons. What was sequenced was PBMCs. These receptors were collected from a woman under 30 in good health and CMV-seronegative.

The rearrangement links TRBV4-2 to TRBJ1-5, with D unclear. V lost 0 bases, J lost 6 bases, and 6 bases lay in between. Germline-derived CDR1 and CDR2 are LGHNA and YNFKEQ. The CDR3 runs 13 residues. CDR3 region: CASSQEWSQPQHF. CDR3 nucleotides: TGTGCCAGCAGCCAAGAGTGGAGTCAGCCCCAGCATTTT.

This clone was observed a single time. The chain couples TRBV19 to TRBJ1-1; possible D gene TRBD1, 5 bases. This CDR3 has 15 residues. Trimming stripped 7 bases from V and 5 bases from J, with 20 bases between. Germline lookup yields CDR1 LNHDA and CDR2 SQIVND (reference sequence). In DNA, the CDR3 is TGTGCCAGTACCTTAGGATGGGAGGGGATAACTGAAGCTTTCTTT. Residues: CASTLGWEGITEAFF.

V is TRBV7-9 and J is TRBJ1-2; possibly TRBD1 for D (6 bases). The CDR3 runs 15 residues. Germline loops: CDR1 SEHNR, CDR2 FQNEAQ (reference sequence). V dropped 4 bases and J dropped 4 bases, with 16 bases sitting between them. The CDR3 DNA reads TGTGCCAGCAGCTCGGGACAATGGCAGGTCTATGGCTACACCTTC. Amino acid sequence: CASSSGQWQVYGYTF.

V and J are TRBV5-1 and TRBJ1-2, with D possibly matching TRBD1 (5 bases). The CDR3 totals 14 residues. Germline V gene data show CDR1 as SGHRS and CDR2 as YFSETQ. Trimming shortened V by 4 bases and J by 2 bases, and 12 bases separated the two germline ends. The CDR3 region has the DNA TGCGCCAGCAGCCCCGATGGGGGGAACTATGGCTACACCTTC. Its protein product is CASSPDGGNYGYTF.

The CDR3 DNA reads as TGTGCCAGCAGTTTCAGGGGGGTGACTAATGAAAAACTGTTTTTT. Protein sequence: CASSFRGVTNEKLFF. This chain uses TRBV27 with TRBJ1-4, with 7 bases aligning to TRBD1. Per germline, CDR1 MNHEY and CDR2 SMNVEV (reference sequence). V lost 3 bases to trimming and J lost 2 bases; unmatched junction nucleotides: 3. The CDR3 has 15 residues.

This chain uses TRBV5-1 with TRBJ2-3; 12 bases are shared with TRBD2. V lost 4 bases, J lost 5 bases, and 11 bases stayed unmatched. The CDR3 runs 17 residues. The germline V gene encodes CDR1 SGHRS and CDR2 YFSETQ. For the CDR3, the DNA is TGCGCCAGCAGCCCCCTTCTAGCGGGAGGGCCACGAGATACGCAGTATTTT. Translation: CASSPLLAGGPRDTQYF.

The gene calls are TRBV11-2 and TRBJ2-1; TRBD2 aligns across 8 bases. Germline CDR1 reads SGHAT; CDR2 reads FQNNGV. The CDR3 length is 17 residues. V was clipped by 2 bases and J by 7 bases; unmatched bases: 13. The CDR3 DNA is TGTGCCAGCAGCTTAAGGGTGGGACTAGTAATATTTAATGAGCAGTTCTTC. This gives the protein CASSLRVGLVIFNEQFF.

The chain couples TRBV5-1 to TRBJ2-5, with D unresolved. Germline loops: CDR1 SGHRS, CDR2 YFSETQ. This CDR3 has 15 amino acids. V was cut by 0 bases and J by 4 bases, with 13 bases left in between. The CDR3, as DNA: TGCGCCAGCAGCTTGGTTGGCTTCGCCCGAGAGACCCAGTACTTC. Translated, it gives CASSLVGFARETQYF.

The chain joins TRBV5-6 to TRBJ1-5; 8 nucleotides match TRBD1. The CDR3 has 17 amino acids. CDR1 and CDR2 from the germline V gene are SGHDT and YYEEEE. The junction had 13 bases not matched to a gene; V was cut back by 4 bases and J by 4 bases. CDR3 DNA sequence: TGTGCCAGCAGCCAAACAGGGGGAGGGACCTTTAATCAGCCCCAGCATTTT. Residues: CASSQTGGGTFNQPQHF.

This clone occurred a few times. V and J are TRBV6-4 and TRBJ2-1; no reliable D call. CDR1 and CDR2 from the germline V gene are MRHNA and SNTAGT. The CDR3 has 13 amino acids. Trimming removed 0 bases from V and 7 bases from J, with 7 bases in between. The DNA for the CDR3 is TGTGCCAGCAGTGACTCCTATATGAATGAGCAGTTCTTC. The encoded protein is CASSDSYMNEQFF.

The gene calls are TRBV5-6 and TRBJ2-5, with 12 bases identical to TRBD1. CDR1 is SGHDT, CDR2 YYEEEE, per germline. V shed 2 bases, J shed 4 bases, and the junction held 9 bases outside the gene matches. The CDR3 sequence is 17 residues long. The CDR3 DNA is TGTGCCAGCAGCTTACGTGGGACAGGGGGCGACGTAGAGACCCAGTACTTC. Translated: CASSLRGTGGDVETQYF.

DNA for the CDR3: TGCGCCAGCAGCTTCACGGGACAGGGCTACGGTAATGAAAAACTGTTTTTT. This sequence encodes CASSFTGQGYGNEKLFF. This chain joins TRBV5-1 and TRBJ1-4; the match to TRBD1 covers 9 bases. V was clipped by 2 bases and J by 4 bases; unmatched bases: 9. Germline lookup yields CDR1 SGHRS and CDR2 YFSETQ. CDR3 size: 17 residues.

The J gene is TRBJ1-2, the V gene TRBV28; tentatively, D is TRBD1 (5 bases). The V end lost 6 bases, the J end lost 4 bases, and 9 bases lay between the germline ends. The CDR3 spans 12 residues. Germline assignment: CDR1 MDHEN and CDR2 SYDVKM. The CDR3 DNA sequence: TGTGCCAGCAGCCAGGGCCGCTATGGCTACACCTTC. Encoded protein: CASSQGRYGYTF.

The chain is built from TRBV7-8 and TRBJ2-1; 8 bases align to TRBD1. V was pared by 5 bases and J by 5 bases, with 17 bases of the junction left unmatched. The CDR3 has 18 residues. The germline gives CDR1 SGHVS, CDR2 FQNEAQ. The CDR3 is CASSLREGWDRKDNEQFF. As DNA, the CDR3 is TGTGCCAGCAGCCTGAGGGAAGGTTGGGACAGGAAGGACAATGAGCAGTTCTTC.

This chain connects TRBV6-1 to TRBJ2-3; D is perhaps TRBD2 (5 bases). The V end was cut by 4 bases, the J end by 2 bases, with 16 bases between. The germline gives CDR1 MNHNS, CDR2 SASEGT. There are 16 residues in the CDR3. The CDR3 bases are TGTGCCAGCAGTGTCGGTGCGGGCGGATTCACAGATACGCAGTATTTT. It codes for CASSVGAGGFTDTQYF.

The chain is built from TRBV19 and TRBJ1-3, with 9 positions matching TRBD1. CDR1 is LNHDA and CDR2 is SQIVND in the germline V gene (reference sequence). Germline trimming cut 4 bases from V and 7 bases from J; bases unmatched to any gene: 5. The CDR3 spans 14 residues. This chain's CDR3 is CASSTPGTGNTIYF. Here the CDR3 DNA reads TGTGCCAGTAGTACGCCCGGGACAGGGAACACCATATATTTT.

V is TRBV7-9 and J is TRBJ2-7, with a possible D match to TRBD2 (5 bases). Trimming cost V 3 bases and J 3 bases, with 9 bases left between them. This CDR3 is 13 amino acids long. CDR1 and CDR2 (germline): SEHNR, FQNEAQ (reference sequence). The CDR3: CASSLRESYEQYF. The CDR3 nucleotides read TGTGCCAGCAGCTTGAGGGAGAGCTACGAGCAGTACTTC.

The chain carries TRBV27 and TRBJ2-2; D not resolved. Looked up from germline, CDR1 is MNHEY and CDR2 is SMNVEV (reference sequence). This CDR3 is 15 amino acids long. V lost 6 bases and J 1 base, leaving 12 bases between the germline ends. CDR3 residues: CASRPWRQNTGELFF. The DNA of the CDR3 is TGTGCCAGCAGACCCTGGCGGCAGAACACCGGGGAGCTGTTTTTT.

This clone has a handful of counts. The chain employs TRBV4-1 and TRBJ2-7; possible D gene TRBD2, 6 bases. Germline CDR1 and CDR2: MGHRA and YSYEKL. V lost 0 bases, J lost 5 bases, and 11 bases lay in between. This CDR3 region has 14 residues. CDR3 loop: CASSQDGSLNEQYF. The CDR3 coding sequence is TGCGCCAGCAGCCAAGACGGGAGTTTGAACGAGCAGTACTTC.

The CDR3 region has the DNA TGTGCCAGCAGCTTAGGTGGGGGCCGAGACAATGAGCAGTTCTTC. It codes for CASSLGGGRDNEQFF. This chain connects TRBV11-3 to TRBJ2-1; D is perhaps TRBD1 (6 bases). CDR1 SGHNT and CDR2 YENEEA come from the germline V gene. This CDR3 has 15 residues. The V gene lost 1 base and the J gene lost 5 bases, with 12 bases spanning the gap. Variable domain in full (rest from reference TRBV11-3 and TRBJ2-1): EAGVVQSPRYKIIEKKQPVAFWCNPISGHNTLYWYLQNLGQGPELLIRYENEEAVDDSQLPKDRFSAERLKGVDSTLKIQPAELGDSAVYLCASSLGGGRDNEQFFGPGTRLTVL.

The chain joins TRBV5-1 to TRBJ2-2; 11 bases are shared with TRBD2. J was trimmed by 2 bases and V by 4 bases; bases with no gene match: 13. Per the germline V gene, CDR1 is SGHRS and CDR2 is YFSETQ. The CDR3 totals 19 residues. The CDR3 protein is CASSLGWMGTSGNTGELFF. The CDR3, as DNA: TGCGCCAGCAGCCTGGGATGGATGGGGACTAGCGGAAACACCGGGGAGCTGTTTTTT.

The CDR3 DNA is TGCAGCGTTGAACTGGAGGGACTCTATGGCTACACCTTC. It is translated as CSVELEGLYGYTF. The gene calls are TRBV29-1 and TRBJ1-2; weak D call: TRBD1 (5 bases). Germline-derived CDR1 and CDR2 are SQVTM and ANQGSEA. Trimming cost V 2 bases and J 4 bases, with 11 bases left between them. This CDR3 region has 13 residues.

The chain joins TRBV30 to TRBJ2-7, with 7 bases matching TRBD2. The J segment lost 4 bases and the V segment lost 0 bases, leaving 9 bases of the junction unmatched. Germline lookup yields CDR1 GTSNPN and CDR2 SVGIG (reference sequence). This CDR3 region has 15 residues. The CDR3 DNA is TGTGCCTGGAGTGTACCGAGGCGGGAGAAGTACGAGCAGTACTTC. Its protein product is CAWSVPRREKYEQYF.

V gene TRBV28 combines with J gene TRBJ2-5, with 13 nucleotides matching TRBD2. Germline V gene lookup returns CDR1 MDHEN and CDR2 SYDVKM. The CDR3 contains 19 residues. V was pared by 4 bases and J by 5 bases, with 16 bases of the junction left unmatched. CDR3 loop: CASSSPQIGLAGVVETQYF. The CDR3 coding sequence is TGTGCCAGCAGTTCCCCCCAAATAGGACTAGCGGGAGTGGTGGAGACCCAGTACTTC.

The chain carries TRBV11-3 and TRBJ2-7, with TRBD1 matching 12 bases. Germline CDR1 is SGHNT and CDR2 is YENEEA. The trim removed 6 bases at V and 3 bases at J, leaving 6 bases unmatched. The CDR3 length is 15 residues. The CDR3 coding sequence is TGTGCCAGCAGTACGGGACAGGGGGCGGTCTACGAGCAGTACTTC. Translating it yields CASSTGQGAVYEQYF. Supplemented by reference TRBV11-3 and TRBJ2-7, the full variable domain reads EAGVVQSPRYKIIEKKQPVAFWCNPISGHNTLYWYLQNLGQGPELLIRYENEEAVDDSQLPKDRFSAERLKGVDSTLKIQPAELGDSAVYLCASSTGQGAVYEQYFGPGTRLTVT.

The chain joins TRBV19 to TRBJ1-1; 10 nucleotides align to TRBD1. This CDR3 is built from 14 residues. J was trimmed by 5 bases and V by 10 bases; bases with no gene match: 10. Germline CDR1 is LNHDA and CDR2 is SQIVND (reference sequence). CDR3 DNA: TGTGCCACCATCGACAGGGGGCGAATGACTGAAGCTTTCTTT. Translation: CATIDRGRMTEAFF.

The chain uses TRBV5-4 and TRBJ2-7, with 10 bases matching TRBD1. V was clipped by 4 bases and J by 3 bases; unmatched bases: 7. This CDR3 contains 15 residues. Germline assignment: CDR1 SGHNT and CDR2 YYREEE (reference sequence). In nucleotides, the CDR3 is TGTGCCAGCAGCCGAAGACAGGGGGCCCTCTACGAGCAGTACTTC. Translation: CASSRRQGALYEQYF.

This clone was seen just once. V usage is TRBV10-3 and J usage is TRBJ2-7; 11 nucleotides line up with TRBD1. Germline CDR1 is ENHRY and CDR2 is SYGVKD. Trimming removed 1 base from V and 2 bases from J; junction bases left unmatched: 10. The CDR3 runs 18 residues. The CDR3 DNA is TGTGCCATCAGTGAGTTGGGCCGCCGGGACAGGGGGACCTACGAGCAGTACTTC. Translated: CAISELGRRDRGTYEQYF.